The 27 T cell receptor beta chains in this list originate from one sample, sequenced in a study of blood T cell repertoires in COVID-19. The method was immunoSEQ multiplex PCR; TCRdb's version includes in-frame clones alone and lacks a portion of them. The sample consists of approximately 110,000 clones, 81% of them appearing once. Sequencing was carried out using peripheral blood. The source is a man of 80 years or more with acute or convalescent COVID-19.

This clone was seen more than once but under ten times. The chain couples TRBV3-1 (or the pseudogene TRBV3-2) to TRBJ1-6; the D is unclear. The length of the CDR3 is 15 residues. The V end was cut by 1 base, the J end by 6 bases, with 10 bases between. Germline CDR1 LGHDT, CDR2 YNNKEL (reference sequence). The CDR3 sequence: CASSQGMGFNSPLHF. CDR3 nucleotide sequence: TGTGCCAGCAGCCAAGGAATGGGCTTTAATTCACCCCTCCACTTT.

J is TRBJ2-3 and V is TRBV27; 15 nucleotides match TRBD2. V lost 1 base, J lost 1 base, and 3 bases stayed unmatched. CDR1 and CDR2 (germline): MNHEY, SMNVEV (reference sequence). The CDR3 spans 18 residues. CDR3 loop: CASSLWGLAGGRTDTQYF. CDR3 nucleotides: TGTGCCAGCAGTTTATGGGGACTAGCGGGAGGCCGCACAGATACGCAGTATTTT.

The genes are TRBV6-5 and TRBJ1-1; D might be TRBD1 (5 bases). Germline assignment: CDR1 MNHEY and CDR2 SVGAGI. V was clipped by 8 bases and J by 2 bases, with 15 bases between them. The CDR3 loop spans 14 amino acids. CDR3 nucleotide sequence: TGTGCCAGCCAAAATAGGGGAATTAACACTGAAGCTTTCTTT. It translates to CASQNRGINTEAFF.

This sequence joins TRBV7-2 and TRBJ2-1; 7 bases are a match to TRBD2. Germline V gene data show CDR1 as SGHTA and CDR2 as FQGNSA. J gave up 7 bases and V 2 bases, and 8 bases lay outside the gene matches. The CDR3 runs to 15 residues. CDR3 residues: CASSLPLSGRNEQFF. The CDR3, as DNA: TGTGCCAGCAGCTTACCATTATCCGGGAGGAATGAGCAGTTCTTC.

The chain couples TRBV28 to TRBJ1-2; D remains unclear. V gave up 6 bases and J gave up 4 bases, with 9 bases separating them. The CDR3 extends over 12 amino acids. Germline CDR1 reads MDHEN; CDR2 reads SYDVKM. The CDR3: CASRRLIYGYTF. CDR3 DNA sequence: TGTGCCAGCAGACGACTTATCTATGGCTACACCTTC.

The V call is TRBV28, the J call TRBJ2-1; TRBD1 is a possible D gene (5 bases). Trimming cost V 3 bases and J 8 bases, with 17 bases left between them. The CDR3 extends over 15 amino acids. Germline-derived CDR1 and CDR2 are MDHEN and SYDVKM. CDR3 DNA: TGTGCCAGCAGTTTGGTAGGGGCAGGGTTCGATGAGCAGTTCTTC. This encodes CASSLVGAGFDEQFF. The whole variable domain, filled in from reference TRBV28 and TRBJ2-1, reads DVKVTQSSRYLVKRTGEKVFLECVQDMDHENMFWYRQDPGLGLRLIYFSYDVKMKEKGDIPEGYSVSREKKERFSLILESASTNQTSMYLCASSLVGAGFDEQFFGPGTRLTVL.

The chain links TRBV5-4 to TRBJ2-2; TRBD2 aligns across 8 bases. The V gene's germline CDR1 is SGHNT and CDR2 YYREEE (reference sequence). The CDR3 covers 15 residues. V dropped 1 base and J dropped 2; count of bases not matched to a gene: 1. CDR3 in amino acids: CASSLTSGNTGELFF. CDR3 nucleotides: TGTGCCAGCAGCTTGACTAGCGGAAACACCGGGGAGCTGTTTTTT.

The chain links TRBV27 to TRBJ2-1, with 8 bases that match TRBD2. With V trimmed by 1 base and J by 5 bases, 10 bases remained unmatched. Germline V gene data show CDR1 as MNHEY and CDR2 as SMNVEV (reference sequence). The CDR3 extends over 17 amino acids. CDR3 nucleotide sequence: TGTGCCAGCAGTTTATACCCCGCGGGAGGTGGCCACAATGAGCAGTTCTTC. Translated, it gives CASSLYPAGGGHNEQFF.

The chain combines TRBV28 with TRBJ1-1, with 8 bases matching TRBD1. V was pared by 6 bases and J by 5 bases, with 5 bases of the junction left unmatched. This CDR3 contains 13 residues. Germline V gene sequence: CDR1 MDHEN, CDR2 SYDVKM. The CDR3 loop is CASRLDRATEAFF. CDR3 nucleotide sequence: TGTGCCAGCAGGTTGGACAGGGCTACTGAAGCTTTCTTT.

The chain links TRBV6-5 to TRBJ1-1; 7 nucleotides agree with TRBD1. Germline V gene sequence: CDR1 MNHEY, CDR2 SVGAGI. The CDR3 has 15 residues. Trimming removed 0 bases from V and 0 bases from J; junction bases left unmatched: 1. The CDR3 reads CASSYSTGMNTEAFF. CDR3 in DNA: TGTGCCAGCAGTTACTCGACAGGGATGAACACTGAAGCTTTCTTT.

The chain recombines TRBV5-1 with TRBJ2-5; 11 bases map to TRBD2. This CDR3 is 17 amino acids long. The germline CDR1 and CDR2 sequences are SGHRS and YFSETQ. Unmatched junction bases numbered 7, after V lost 0 bases and J lost 3 bases. CDR3 coding DNA: TGCGCCAGCAGCTTGGGGGGACTAGCGGCCTGGGAAGAGACCCAGTACTTC. Protein sequence: CASSLGGLAAWEETQYF.

The gene calls are TRBV28 and TRBJ2-7, with 8 bases matching TRBD1. V lost 4 bases, J lost 2 bases, and 10 bases stayed unmatched. The CDR3 is 16 amino acids. Germline CDR1 MDHEN, CDR2 SYDVKM. CDR3 sequence reads: CASSSVGTGRTYEQYF. As DNA, the CDR3 is TGTGCCAGCAGTTCGGTAGGGACAGGTAGGACCTACGAGCAGTACTTC.

The chain links TRBV27 to TRBJ2-5, with D unclear. Trimming removed 1 base from V and 1 base from J, with 7 bases in between. CDR1 is MNHEY, CDR2 SMNVEV, per germline (reference sequence). This CDR3 is 14 amino acids long. DNA for the CDR3: TGTGCCAGCAGTTTATATGTCGGCCAAGAGACCCAGTACTTC. This sequence encodes CASSLYVGQETQYF.

The chain joins TRBV29-1 to TRBJ1-1, with D tentatively TRBD1 (5 bases). Germline V lookup: CDR1 SQVTM, CDR2 ANQGSEA. Trimming pared 4 bases from V and 4 bases from J, leaving 19 bases between. The CDR3 runs to 15 residues. Written as DNA, the CDR3 is TGCAGCGTTGGGGCGGGGTGGGGGATGAGCACTGAAGCTTTCTTT. It specifies CSVGAGWGMSTEAFF.

J is TRBJ1-2 and V is TRBV30, with D hard to call. With 0 bases removed from V and 5 bases from J, the gap between germline ends came to 7 bases. In germline, CDR1 is GTSNPN, CDR2 SVGIG (reference sequence). This CDR3 region has 12 residues. The CDR3 DNA reads as TGTGCCTGGAGTGTTTCTCTGTATGGCTACACCTTC. Residues: CAWSVSLYGYTF.

This clone was seen a few times. CDR3 nucleotide sequence: TGCAGTGCTAGTGGGTCCAGGTCGAACACCGGGGAGCTGTTTTTT. Translated, it gives CSASGSRSNTGELFF. This chain joins TRBV20-1 and TRBJ2-2; D unclear. Between the trimmed V and J ends, which lost 3 bases and 0 bases, there was a span of 11 bases. The CDR3 has 15 residues. Germline CDR1 and CDR2: DFQATT and SNEGSKA (reference sequence).

The chain has TRBV28 and TRBJ1-5, with D possibly matching TRBD1 (5 bases). From germline, CDR1 is MDHEN and CDR2 SYDVKM. The CDR3 spans 16 residues. The germline V and J ends were trimmed by 5 bases and 2 bases, with 16 bases remaining between them. CDR3 bases: TGTGCCAGCAGTCCCCGACCCGACAGAGGCAATCAGCCCCAGCATTTT. As protein: CASSPRPDRGNQPQHF.

V is TRBV5-8 and J is TRBJ2-5; 8 bases agree with TRBD2. Germline values: CDR1 SGHTS, CDR2 YDEGEE. This CDR3 has 16 amino acids. Germline trimming cut 0 bases from V and 5 bases from J; bases unmatched to any gene: 9. The CDR3 region has the DNA TGTGCCAGCAGCTTGGCTGTGGCGGGAGGATCGGAGACCCAGTACTTC. Protein product: CASSLAVAGGSETQYF.

This chain joins TRBV25-1 and TRBJ1-3; tentatively, D is TRBD1 (6 bases). Germline loops: CDR1 MGHDK, CDR2 SYGVNS. Trimming pared 4 bases from V and 0 bases from J, leaving 10 bases between. The CDR3 totals 15 residues. This CDR3 is CASSVQGFSGNTIYF. The CDR3 coding sequence is TGTGCCAGCAGTGTTCAGGGGTTCTCTGGAAACACCATATATTTT.

The chain recombines TRBV19 with TRBJ2-1, with 12 bases identical to TRBD2. The J segment lost 2 bases and the V segment lost 6 bases, leaving 5 bases of the junction unmatched. CDR3 length: 16 residues. The germline gives CDR1 LNHDA, CDR2 SQIVND (reference sequence). The CDR3, as DNA: TGTGCCAGTAGCCGGACTAGCGGGATGACCTACAATGAGCAGTTCTTC. Its translation: CASSRTSGMTYNEQFF.

This clone was observed once. The rearrangement uses TRBV5-1 and TRBJ1-1; D not resolved. Trimming removed 3 bases from V and 0 bases from J, with 9 bases in between. There are 14 residues in the CDR3. Germline-derived CDR1 and CDR2 are SGHRS and YFSETQ. The chain's CDR3 is CASSSTNMNTEAFF. CDR3 DNA sequence: TGCGCCAGCAGCTCCACAAACATGAACACTGAAGCTTTCTTT.

This chain uses TRBV7-2 with TRBJ2-5, with TRBD2 identical over 10 bases. The V segment lost 4 bases and the J segment 1 base; nucleotides outside the gene matches: 6. Germline assignment: CDR1 SGHTA and CDR2 FQGNSA. The CDR3 runs to 16 residues. The CDR3 spells CASSSLSGGFQETQYF. CDR3 sequence (DNA): TGTGCCAGCAGCTCCCTTAGCGGGGGGTTCCAAGAGACCCAGTACTTC.

The rearrangement links TRBV4-1 to TRBJ2-5, with 8 bases identical to TRBD2. The junction had 6 bases not matched to a gene; V was cut back by 1 base and J by 2 bases. The CDR3 loop spans 16 amino acids. CDR1 and CDR2 from the germline V gene are MGHRA and YSYEKL. CDR3 sequence reads: CASSQGLAGPQETQYF. CDR3 DNA sequence: TGCGCCAGCAGCCAAGGCTTAGCGGGGCCTCAAGAGACCCAGTACTTC.

The V and J genes are TRBV5-1 and TRBJ2-2; 7 positions match TRBD1. Germline V gives CDR1 SGHRS, CDR2 YFSETQ. Losses at the gene ends were 3 bases for V and 6 bases for J; bases not matched to a gene: 2. The CDR3 contains 13 residues. The CDR3 sequence is CASSSDRAGELFF. The CDR3 bases are TGCGCCAGCAGCTCAGACAGGGCCGGGGAGCTGTTTTTT.

The genes are TRBV30 and TRBJ1-5; possibly TRBD1 for D (5 bases). Trimming pared 1 base from V and 4 bases from J, leaving 14 bases between. Looked up from germline, CDR1 is GTSNPN and CDR2 is SVGIG (reference sequence). This CDR3 comprises 15 residues. The CDR3 sequence is CAWSGGSGYNQPQHF. In DNA, the CDR3 is TGTGCCTGGAGTGGGGGTTCAGGGTATAATCAGCCCCAGCATTTT.

The rearrangement joins TRBV18 to TRBJ2-2; 7 nucleotides match TRBD2. This CDR3 has 15 residues. CDR1 is KGHSH and CDR2 is LQKENI in the germline V gene. The V and J ends lost 6 bases and 2 bases, in that order; junction bases with no gene match: 6. CDR3 protein: CASSLPGGNTGELFF. CDR3 in DNA: TGTGCCAGCTCCCTACCGGGGGGTAACACCGGGGAGCTGTTTTTT.

The J gene is TRBJ2-7, the V gene TRBV4-2; 8 bases match TRBD2. Germline CDR1 reads LGHNA; CDR2 reads YNFKEQ. Germline trimming cut 0 bases from V and 3 bases from J; bases unmatched to any gene: 10. The CDR3 runs 17 residues. The CDR3 DNA reads TGTGCCAGCAGCCAAGAATCCGTTGCGGGAGGTCTCTACGAGCAGTACTTC. It codes for CASSQESVAGGLYEQYF.